This T cell receptor beta chain was sequenced during a study of CD8+CD57+ T cells in acquired aplastic anemia. Investigators profiled TCR beta VDJ and CDR3 from genomic DNA template. TCRdb re-analysed the reads in MiXCR, keeping a single row per CDR3 protein. The sample yields approximately 130,000 distinct CDR3 sequences, 55% to 70% seen once. All patients picked for sequencing had shown, by flow cytometry, an expansion of CD8+CD57+ cells. This clonotype was counted a few times. Its antigen is currently unknown. Unmatched junction bases numbered 12, after V lost 2 bases and J lost 4 bases. CDR1 is SNHLY, CDR2 FYNNEI, per germline. CDR3 length: 19 amino acids. Study-wide findings and caveats: Levels of CD8+ Simpson's diversity were not significantly distinct in patients versus controls. Almost 30 shared CD8+ CDR3s appeared highly expressed within patients' immunodominant clones.

This receptor was identified in a human donor with aplastic anemia. Sequencing was performed on sorted CD4+, CD8+, or CD8+CD57+ T cells (not recorded which) from PBMCs. This chain links TRBV2 with TRBJ2-2; 11 bases map to TRBD2. The CDR3 here is CASSENLAGGPRGTGELFF. CDR3 in DNA: TGTGCCAGCAGTGAAAATCTAGCGGGGGGCCCACGGGGCACCGGGGAGCTGTTTTTT.